Presented here are 9 T cell receptor beta chains from one specimen sequenced in a study of regulatory T cells in long-lasting Graves disease. Time point: persistent/refractory GD, antithyroid drugs over 5 years with positive TRAb. From RNA extracted from PBMCs, the TCR library was made. CDR3-region Arm-PCR and iRepertoire HTBI primers produced the TCR beta libraries. In TCRdb, the multiplex PCR reads were re-called with MiXCR into one record per CDR3 protein. The data show roughly 470,000 distinct CDR3 sequences, roughly 20% seen once. The sequencing used peripheral blood mononuclear cells (PBMCs), collected when the disease was refractory, from a patient treated with antithyroid drugs. The receptors were sampled from a female donor with Graves disease.

This clonotype has a handful of counts. V is TRBV9 and J is TRBJ1-1; 7 bases map to TRBD1. The CDR3 has 15 residues. Germline values: CDR1 SGDLS, CDR2 YYNGEE. V trimming: 3 bases; J trimming: 0 bases; junction bases outside the gene matches: 5. CDR3 residues: CASSAGGTVNTEAFF. The CDR3 nucleotides are TGTGCCAGCAGCGCGGGGGGGACAGTGAACACTGAAGCTTTCTTT.

V is TRBV6-2 or TRBV6-3 and J is TRBJ1-2; TRBD1 matches at 7 bases. V gave up 7 bases and J gave up 14 bases; unmatched junction bases: 22. Germline V lookup: CDR1 MNHEY, CDR2 SVGEGT. CDR3 length: 15 residues. This CDR3 is CASKEGVRDSRIGTF. CDR3 DNA sequence: TGTGCCAGCAAAGAAGGGGTCCGGGACAGCCGTATCGGAACCTTC.

This clonotype was recorded a few times. This is likely a read error, given that the CDR3 carries no conserved phenylalanine or tryptophan at its end. The chain joins TRBV29-1 to TRBJ2-7; 9 bases align to TRBD2. Germline CDR1 SQVTM, CDR2 ANQGSEA. Unmatched junction bases numbered 6, after V lost 0 bases and J lost 3 bases. The CDR3 loop spans 15 amino acids. CDR3 nucleotides: TGCAGCGTTGAAGAGGGAGCGGGAGGCCACTACGAGCAGTACCTC. It codes for CSVEEGAGGHYEQYL.

The chain carries TRBV3-1 and TRBJ1-2; D is unresolved. The CDR3 runs 13 residues. The V end lost 2 bases, the J end lost 2 bases, and 6 bases lay between the germline ends. CDR1 is LGHDT, CDR2 YNNKEL, per germline (reference sequence). DNA of the CDR3: TGTGCCAGCAGCCAAACGGAGAACTATGGCTACACCTTC. Translation gives CASSQTENYGYTF.

This clonotype has more than one count but fewer than ten. The chain uses TRBV6-9 and TRBJ2-2; D tentatively reads TRBD1 or TRBD2 (5 bases each). CDR1 and CDR2 (germline): MNHGY, SVAAGI. This CDR3 region has 13 residues. Deletions cut 4 bases from V and 6 bases from J, with 9 bases between. CDR3 in amino acids: CASSFRDAGELFF. As DNA, the CDR3 is TGTGCCAGCAGTTTCCGGGACGCCGGGGAGCTGTTTTTT.

At least ten counts were recorded for this clonotype. V and J are TRBV6-1 and TRBJ2-5, with D tentatively TRBD1 or TRBD2 (5 bases each). Germline V lookup: CDR1 MNHNS, CDR2 SASEGT. Trimming removed 0 bases at V and 7 bases at J, with 6 bases between. This CDR3 contains 12 residues. CDR3 nucleotides: TGTGCCAGCAGTGAAGCCGGGGCGACCCAGTACTTC. Amino acid sequence: CASSEAGATQYF.

This clonotype was recorded many times. The chain carries TRBV28 and TRBJ1-5; no firm D call. The CDR3 runs 12 residues. Between the trimmed V and J ends, which lost 5 bases and 9 bases, there was a span of 11 bases. Germline V gene sequence: CDR1 MDHEN, CDR2 SYDVKM. CDR3 coding DNA: TGTGCCAGCAGTCGCCAGCTGCGGCCCCAGCATTTT. Translated: CASSRQLRPQHF.

V is TRBV12-3 or TRBV12-4 and J is TRBJ2-1; 8 nucleotides agree with TRBD1. V trimming: 5 bases; J trimming: 3 bases; junction bases outside the gene matches: 6. This CDR3 comprises 15 residues. The DNA for the CDR3 is TGTGCCAGCAGTCCAGGGGGCATCCTCTACAATGAGCAGTTCTTC. Its translation is CASSPGGILYNEQFF.

A few counts support this clonotype. The chain combines TRBV9 with TRBJ1-6, with a tentative D call TRBD1 (5 bases). Trimming took 3 bases from V and 9 from J, leaving 22 bases between them. CDR3 length equals 17 residues. Per the germline V gene, CDR1 is SGDLS and CDR2 is YYNGEE. The CDR3 here is CASSARDRASITSPLHF. CDR3 nucleotides: TGTGCCAGCAGCGCACGGGACCGCGCGTCTATAACTTCACCCCTCCACTTT.